Each of the 13 T cell receptor beta chains below was sequenced from the same sample in a study of beta chain features in type 1 diabetes. The sequenced template was cDNA made from the entire isolated RNA. The method was immunoSEQ multiplex PCR; TCRdb's version includes in-frame clones alone and lacks a portion of them. The sample has 810,000 or so clones, 17% seen once. The specimen sequenced was naive CD4+ T cells from blood. The source is a woman aged 18-29 years in good health.

This clone was counted only a few times. The chain uses TRBV27 and TRBJ2-7; tentative D call: TRBD2 (6 bases). Germline values: CDR1 MNHEY, CDR2 SMNVEV (reference sequence). This CDR3 has 18 amino acids. Deletions cut 4 bases from V and 4 bases from J, with 26 bases between. CDR3 amino acids: CASSSLGTYSGRVYEQYF. CDR3 nucleotides: TGTGCCAGCAGTTCCCTCGGGACTTATTCGGGTAGAGTTTACGAGCAGTACTTC.

This clone was seen a handful of times. CDR3 bases: TGCAGCCTGAAAGGGACCCTCGGGGGAAGCACAGATACGCAGTATTTT. This codes for CSLKGTLGGSTDTQYF. The chain links TRBV29-1 to TRBJ2-3, with a weak D call TRBD2 (6 bases). The CDR3 runs 16 residues. Germline V lookup: CDR1 SQVTM, CDR2 ANQGSEA. V lost 8 bases, J lost 0 bases, and 21 bases lay in between.

This clone came up a few times. V gene TRBV7-9 combines with J gene TRBJ1-2, with TRBD1 as a possible D gene (6 bases). Trimming cost V 5 bases and J 7 bases, with 11 bases left between them. CDR3 length equals 12 residues. Germline V gene data show CDR1 as SEHNR and CDR2 as FQNEAQ (reference sequence). CDR3 coding DNA: TGTGCCAGCAGCCGCAGGGGATCTGGCTACACCTTC. It codes for CASSRRGSGYTF.

The table lists this clone with a few counts. This chain joins TRBV5-6 and TRBJ2-3; D might be TRBD1 (5 bases). The ends were cut back, 1 base at V and 5 bases at J, with 8 bases in the middle. Germline V gene lookup returns CDR1 SGHDT and CDR2 YYEEEE. CDR3 length equals 13 residues. The CDR3 DNA follows: TGTGCCAGCAGCTTGCCAGGGATAGATACGCAGTATTTT. Protein sequence: CASSLPGIDTQYF.

This clone was picked up a small number of times. The chain uses TRBV4-2 and TRBJ2-3; TRBD2 aligns across 12 bases. The germline V gene encodes CDR1 LGHNA and CDR2 YNFKEQ. The CDR3 extends over 16 amino acids. V gave up 1 base and J gave up 6 bases; unmatched junction bases: 5. The CDR3 region is CASSQVTSGRVDTQYF. The CDR3 DNA reads as TGTGCCAGCAGCCAAGTGACTAGCGGGAGAGTGGATACGCAGTATTTT.

This clone has more than one count but fewer than ten. The chain links TRBV28 to TRBJ2-1; D remains unclear. The CDR3 consists of 15 residues. Per the germline V gene, CDR1 is MDHEN and CDR2 is SYDVKM. The V and J ends lost 5 bases and 2 bases respectively, with 13 bases between them. The CDR3 here is CASSPRFRAYNEQFF. The CDR3 coding sequence is TGTGCCAGCAGTCCGAGATTTAGAGCCTACAATGAGCAGTTCTTC.

The chain employs TRBV19 and TRBJ1-1; D unresolved. Germline lookup yields CDR1 LNHDA and CDR2 SQIVND (reference sequence). The CDR3 totals 12 residues. Between the trimmed V and J ends, which lost 3 bases and 10 bases, there was a span of 12 bases. The CDR3 reads CASSMGGSSAFF. The CDR3 DNA sequence: TGTGCCAGTAGTATGGGCGGGTCATCAGCTTTCTTT. The whole variable domain, remainder taken from reference TRBV19 and TRBJ1-1, is DGGITQSPKYLFRKEGQNVTLSCEQNLNHDAMYWYRQDPGQGLRLIYYSQIVNDFQKGDIAEGYSVSREKKESFPLTVTSAQKNPTAFYLCASSMGGSSAFFGQGTRLTVV.

This clone occurred a few times. V gene TRBV4-3 combines with J gene TRBJ2-2, with D unresolved. This CDR3 is built from 15 residues. Trimming cost V 0 bases and J 6 bases, with 11 bases left between them. The germline V gene encodes CDR1 LGHNA and CDR2 YSLEER. The chain's CDR3 is CASSQESIAPGELFF. The CDR3 bases are TGCGCCAGCAGCCAAGAGTCTATCGCGCCCGGGGAGCTGTTTTTT.

This clone was observed a handful of times. This sequence joins TRBV9 and TRBJ1-2; unclear D gene. Trimming left V 1 base short and J 7 bases short, with 11 bases between. Looked up from germline, CDR1 is SGDLS and CDR2 is YYNGEE. CDR3 length: 13 amino acids. Here the CDR3 reads CASSVLGSGGYTF. The CDR3 region has the DNA TGTGCCAGCAGCGTATTAGGGTCGGGTGGCTACACCTTC.

This clone has more than one count but fewer than ten. The chain carries TRBV7-2 and TRBJ1-2; D might be TRBD1 (6 bases). The germline V and J ends were trimmed by 5 bases and 3 bases, with 19 bases remaining between them. Germline-derived CDR1 and CDR2 are SGHTA and FQGNSA. This CDR3 has 16 amino acids. CDR3 loop: CASSRAPGGRDYGYTF. CDR3 sequence (DNA): TGTGCCAGCAGCCGAGCGCCGGGGGGGCGCGACTATGGCTACACCTTC.

This clone was counted a few times. The chain combines TRBV25-1 with TRBJ1-4; TRBD1 might be the D (5 bases). There are 14 residues in the CDR3. Germline assignment: CDR1 MGHDK and CDR2 SYGVNS. Trimming cost V 3 bases and J 4 bases, with 9 bases left between them. CDR3 DNA sequence: TGTGCCAGCAGTGATCAGGGCGGTAATGAAAAACTGTTTTTT. As protein: CASSDQGGNEKLFF.

The V call is TRBV6-6, the J call TRBJ1-3, with D possibly TRBD1 on 6 matching bases. V was trimmed by 0 bases and J by 4 bases, leaving 13 bases between them. The length of the CDR3 is 16 residues. CDR1 and CDR2 from the germline V gene are MNHNY and SVGAGI (reference sequence). As DNA, the CDR3 is TGTGCCAGCAGTTACTCGGGGAGCCAGGGGGGAAACACCATATATTTT. Translation: CASSYSGSQGGNTIYF.

The chain recombines TRBV5-1 with TRBJ1-1; D is perhaps TRBD1 (6 bases). There are 16 residues in the CDR3. V gave up 0 bases and J gave up 1 base, with 13 bases separating them. CDR1 is SGHRS, CDR2 YFSETQ, per germline. CDR3: CASSLAPRDTNTEAFF. The CDR3 DNA reads as TGCGCCAGCAGCTTGGCGCCCAGGGACACGAACACTGAAGCTTTCTTT.